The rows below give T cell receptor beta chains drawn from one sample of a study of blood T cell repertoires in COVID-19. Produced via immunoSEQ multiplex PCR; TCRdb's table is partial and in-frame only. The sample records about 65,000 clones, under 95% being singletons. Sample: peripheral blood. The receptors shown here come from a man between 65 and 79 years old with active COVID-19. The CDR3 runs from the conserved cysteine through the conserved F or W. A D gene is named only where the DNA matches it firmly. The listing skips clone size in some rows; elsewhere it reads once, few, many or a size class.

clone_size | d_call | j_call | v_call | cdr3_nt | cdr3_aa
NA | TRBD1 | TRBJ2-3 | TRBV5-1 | TGCGCCAGCATCGAGGGGGCTAGCACAGATACGCAGTATTTT | CASIEGASTDTQYF
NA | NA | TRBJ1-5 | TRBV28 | TGTGCCAGCAAGGAGAGGCAGAACATCAATCAGCCCCAGCATTTT | CASKERQNINQPQHF
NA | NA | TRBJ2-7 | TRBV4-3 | TGCGCCAGCAGCCCAAGATTAACGAGCTACGAGCAGTACTTC | CASSPRLTSYEQYF
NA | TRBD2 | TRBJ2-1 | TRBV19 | TGTGCCAGTAGTACCCTAGCGGGGGGCGACTACAATGAGCAGTTCTTC | CASSTLAGGDYNEQFF
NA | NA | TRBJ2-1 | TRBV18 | TGTGCCAGCACCTCTAGGGCGGGGAGCAACAATGAGCAGTTCTTC | CASTSRAGSNNEQFF
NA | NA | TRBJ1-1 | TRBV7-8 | TGTGCCAGCAGCTCTAACTCGAACACTGAAGCTTTCTTT | CASSSNSNTEAFF
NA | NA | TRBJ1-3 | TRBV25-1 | TGTGCCAGCAGTGAGCCAGGGAACGGAAACACCATATATTTT | CASSEPGNGNTIYF
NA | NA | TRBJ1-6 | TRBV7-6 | TGTGCCAGCAGCTTGGGCCAGGAAAATTCACCCCTCCACTTT | CASSLGQENSPLHF
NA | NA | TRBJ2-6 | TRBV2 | TGTGCCAGCAGAGTCTTCTACTCTGGGGCCAACGTCCTGACTTTC | CASRVFYSGANVLTF
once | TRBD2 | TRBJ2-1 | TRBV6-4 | TGTGCCAGCAGTTACCTAGCGGGGGGCGAGCAGTTCTTC | CASSYLAGGEQFF
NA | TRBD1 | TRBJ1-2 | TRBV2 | TGTGCCAGCAGTTCCGGGACAGGGAGGGGGCACACCTTC | CASSSGTGRGHTF
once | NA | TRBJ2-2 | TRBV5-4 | TGTGCCAGCAGCTTGGCCTGGGGGCTAGCCGGGGAGCTGTTTTTT | CASSLAWGLAGELFF
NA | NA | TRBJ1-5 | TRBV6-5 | TGTGCCAGCAGTTCCATTCGACAGCTGAGCAATCAGCCCCAGCATTTT | CASSSIRQLSNQPQHF
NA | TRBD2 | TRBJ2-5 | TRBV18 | TGTGCCAGCTCACCGTATTTGGGACTAGCGGGGGTTGAGGAGACCCAGTACTTC | CASSPYLGLAGVEETQYF
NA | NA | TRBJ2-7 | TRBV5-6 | TGTGCCAGCAGCTTCGGGGGTGCCGAGCAGTACTTC | CASSFGGAEQYF
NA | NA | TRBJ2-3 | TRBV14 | TGTGCCAGCAGCCACCAGGACACAGATACGCAGTATTTT | CASSHQDTDTQYF
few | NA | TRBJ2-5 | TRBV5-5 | TGTGCCAGCAGCCCGGGGGTTAGGGAGACCCAGTACTTC | CASSPGVRETQYF
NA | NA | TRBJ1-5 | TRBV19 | TGTGCCAGTAGTCCGAATCAGCCCCAGCATTTT | CASSPNQPQHF
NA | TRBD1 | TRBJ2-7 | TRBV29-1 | TGCAGCGTTGGGACAGGGAATTACGAGCAGTACTTC | CSVGTGNYEQYF
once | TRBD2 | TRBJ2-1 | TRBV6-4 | TGTGCCAGCAGTGATGGCGGGGGGGCAAGTGAGCAGTTCTTC | CASSDGGGASEQFF
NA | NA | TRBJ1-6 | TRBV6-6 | TGTGCCAGCAGTTCCAGGCAAACCTATAATTCACCCCTCCACTTT | CASSSRQTYNSPLHF
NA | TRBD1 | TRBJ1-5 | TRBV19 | TGTGCCAGTAGTGAACAGGGGGCCAGCAATCAGCCCCAGCATTTT | CASSEQGASNQPQHF
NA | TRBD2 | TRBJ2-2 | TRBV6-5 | TGTGCCAGCAATTTGCGGGGGGGAAACACCGGGGAGCTGCTTTTT | CASNLRGGNTGELLF
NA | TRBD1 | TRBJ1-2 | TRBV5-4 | TGTGCCAGCAGCTCCGGGACAGGAGTCCATGTTAATGACGGCTACACCTTC | CASSSGTGVHVNDGYTF
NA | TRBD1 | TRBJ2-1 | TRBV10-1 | TGCGCCAGCAGTGTCGGACAGGGTGCCTACAATGAGCAGTTCTTC | CASSVGQGAYNEQFF
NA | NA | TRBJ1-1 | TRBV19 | TGTGCCACCAAAAACCCGGGTGGCACTGAAGCTTTCTTT | CATKNPGGTEAFF